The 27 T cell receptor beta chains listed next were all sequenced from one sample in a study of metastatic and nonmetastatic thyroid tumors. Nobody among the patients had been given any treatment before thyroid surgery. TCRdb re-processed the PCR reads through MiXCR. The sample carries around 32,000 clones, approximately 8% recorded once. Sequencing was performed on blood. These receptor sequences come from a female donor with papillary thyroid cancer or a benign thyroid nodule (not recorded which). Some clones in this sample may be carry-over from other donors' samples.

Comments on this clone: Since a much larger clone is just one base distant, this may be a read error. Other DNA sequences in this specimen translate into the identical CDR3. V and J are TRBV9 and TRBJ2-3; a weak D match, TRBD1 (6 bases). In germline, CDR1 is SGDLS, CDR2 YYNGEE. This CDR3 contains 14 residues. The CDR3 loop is CASSPPGGTDTQYF. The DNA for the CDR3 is TGTGCAAGCAGCCCCCCAGGGGGCACAGATACGCAGTATTTT.

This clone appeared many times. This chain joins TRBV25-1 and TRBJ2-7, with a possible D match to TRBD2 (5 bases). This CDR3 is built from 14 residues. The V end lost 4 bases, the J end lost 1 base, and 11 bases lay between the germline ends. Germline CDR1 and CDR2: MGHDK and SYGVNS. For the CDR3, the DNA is TGTGCCAGCAGTGTCCCTACGGGATCCTACGAGCAGTACTTC. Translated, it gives CASSVPTGSYEQYF.

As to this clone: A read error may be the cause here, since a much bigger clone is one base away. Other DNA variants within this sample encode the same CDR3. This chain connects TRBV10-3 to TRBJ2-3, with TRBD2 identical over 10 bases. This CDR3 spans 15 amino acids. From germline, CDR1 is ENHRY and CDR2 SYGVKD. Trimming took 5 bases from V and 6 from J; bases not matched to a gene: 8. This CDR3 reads CAISIAGGYTDTQYF. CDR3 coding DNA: TGTGCCATCAGTATAGCGGGGGGTTACACGGATACGCAGTATTTT.

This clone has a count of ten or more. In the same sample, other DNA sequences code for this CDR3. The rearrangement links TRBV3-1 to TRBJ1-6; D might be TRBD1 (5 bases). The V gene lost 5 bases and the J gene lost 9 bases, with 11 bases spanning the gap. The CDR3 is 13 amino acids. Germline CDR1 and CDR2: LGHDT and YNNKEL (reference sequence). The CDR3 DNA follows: TGTGCCAGCAGCTTAGGGGTGCGTTCACCCCTCCACTTT. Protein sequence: CASSLGVRSPLHF.

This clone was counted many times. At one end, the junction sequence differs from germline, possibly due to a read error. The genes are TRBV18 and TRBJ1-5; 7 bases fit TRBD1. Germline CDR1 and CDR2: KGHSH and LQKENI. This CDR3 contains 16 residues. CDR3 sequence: CANSPVQGDSNQPQHF. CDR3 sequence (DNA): TGTGCCAACTCACCCGTGCAGGGGGACAGTAATCAGCCCCAGCATTTT.

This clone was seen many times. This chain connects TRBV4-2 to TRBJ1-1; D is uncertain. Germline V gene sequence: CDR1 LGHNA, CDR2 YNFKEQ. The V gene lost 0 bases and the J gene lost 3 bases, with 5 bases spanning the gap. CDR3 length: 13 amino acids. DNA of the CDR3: TGTGCCAGCAGCCAAGAACCCTACACTGAAGCTTTCTTT. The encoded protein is CASSQEPYTEAFF.

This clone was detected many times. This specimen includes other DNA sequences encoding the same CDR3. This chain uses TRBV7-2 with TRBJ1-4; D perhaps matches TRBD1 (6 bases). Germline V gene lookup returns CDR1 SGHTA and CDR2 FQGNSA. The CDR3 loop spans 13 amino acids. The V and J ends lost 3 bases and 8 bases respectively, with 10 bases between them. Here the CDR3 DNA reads TGTGCCAGCAGCTTGGGGGGGCCAGAAAAACTGTTTTTT. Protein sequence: CASSLGGPEKLFF.

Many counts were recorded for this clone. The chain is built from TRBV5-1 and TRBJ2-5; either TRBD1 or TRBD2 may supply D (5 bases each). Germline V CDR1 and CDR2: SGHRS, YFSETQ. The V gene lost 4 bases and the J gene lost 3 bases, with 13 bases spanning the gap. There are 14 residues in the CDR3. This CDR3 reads CASSGGPGKETQYF. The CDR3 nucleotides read TGCGCCAGCAGCGGGGGACCCGGAAAAGAGACCCAGTACTTC.

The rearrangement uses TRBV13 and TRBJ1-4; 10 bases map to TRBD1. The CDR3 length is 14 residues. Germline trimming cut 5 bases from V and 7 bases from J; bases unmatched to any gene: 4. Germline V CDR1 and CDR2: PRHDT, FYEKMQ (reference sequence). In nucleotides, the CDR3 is TGTGCCAGCAGCCCAAGGACAGGGGGTGAAAAACTGTTTTTT. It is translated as CASSPRTGGEKLFF.

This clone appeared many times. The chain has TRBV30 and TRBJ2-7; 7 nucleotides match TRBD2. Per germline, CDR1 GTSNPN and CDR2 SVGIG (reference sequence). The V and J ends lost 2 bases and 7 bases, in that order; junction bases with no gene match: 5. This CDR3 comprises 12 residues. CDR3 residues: CAWSTSGGEQYF. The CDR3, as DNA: TGTGCCTGGAGTACTTCGGGGGGTGAGCAGTACTTC.

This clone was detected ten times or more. CDR3 DNA: TGTGCCACCCTTGACGGCAGGCGACACACCGGGGAGCTGTTTTTT. Its translation: CATLDGRRHTGELFF. V usage is TRBV12-3 or TRBV12-4 and J usage is TRBJ2-2; unclear D gene. This CDR3 spans 15 amino acids. V lost 10 bases to trimming and J lost 3 bases, with 18 bases between them.

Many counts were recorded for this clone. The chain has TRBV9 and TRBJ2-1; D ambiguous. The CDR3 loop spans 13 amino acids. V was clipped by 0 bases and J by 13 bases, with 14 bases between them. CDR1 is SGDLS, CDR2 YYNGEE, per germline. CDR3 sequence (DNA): TGTGCCAGCAGCGTAGGTACAGCCAATGCTCAGTTCTTC. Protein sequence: CASSVGTANAQFF. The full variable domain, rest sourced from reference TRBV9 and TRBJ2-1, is DSGVTQTPKHLITATGQRVTLRCSPRSGDLSVYWYQQSLDQGLQFLIQYYNGEERAKGNILERFSAQQFPDLHSELNLSSLELGDSALYFCASSVGTANAQFFGPGTRLTVL.

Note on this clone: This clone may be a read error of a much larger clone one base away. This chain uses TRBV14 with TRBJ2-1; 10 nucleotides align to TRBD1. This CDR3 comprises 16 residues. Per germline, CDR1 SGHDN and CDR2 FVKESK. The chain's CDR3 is CASIQETGQGRNEQFF. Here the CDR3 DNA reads TGTGCCAGCATCCAAGAAACGGGACAGGGGCGCAATGAGCAGTTCTTC.

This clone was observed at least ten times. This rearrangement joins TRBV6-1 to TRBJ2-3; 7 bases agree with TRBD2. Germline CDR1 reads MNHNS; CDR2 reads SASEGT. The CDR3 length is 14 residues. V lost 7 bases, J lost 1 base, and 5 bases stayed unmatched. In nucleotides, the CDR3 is TGTGCCAGCACCGGTGCGGGGGGCACAGATACGCAGTATTTT. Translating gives CASTGAGGTDTQYF.

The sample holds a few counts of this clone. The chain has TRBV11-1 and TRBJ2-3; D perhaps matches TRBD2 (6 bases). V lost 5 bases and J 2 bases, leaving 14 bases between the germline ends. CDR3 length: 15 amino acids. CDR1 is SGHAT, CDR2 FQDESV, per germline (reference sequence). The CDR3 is CASSPGGWPTDTQYF. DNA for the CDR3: TGTGCCAGCAGCCCCGGGGGTTGGCCCACAGATACGCAGTATTTT.

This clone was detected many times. The CDR3 region has the DNA TGTGCCAGCAGTTCGCAGGGTCTCGAGCAGTACTTC. Its translation is CASSSQGLEQYF. J is TRBJ2-7 and V is TRBV28, with D possibly matching TRBD1 (5 bases). This CDR3 is built from 12 residues. The germline CDR1 and CDR2 sequences are MDHEN and SYDVKM. Trimming left V 4 bases short and J 6 bases short, with 10 bases between.

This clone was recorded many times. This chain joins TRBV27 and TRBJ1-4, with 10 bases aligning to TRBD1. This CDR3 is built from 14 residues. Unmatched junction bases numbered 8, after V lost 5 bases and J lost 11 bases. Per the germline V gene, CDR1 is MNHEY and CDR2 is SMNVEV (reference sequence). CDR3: CASSTRQGAEKLFF. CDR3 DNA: TGTGCCAGCAGTACTCGACAGGGGGCTGAGAAACTGTTTTTT.

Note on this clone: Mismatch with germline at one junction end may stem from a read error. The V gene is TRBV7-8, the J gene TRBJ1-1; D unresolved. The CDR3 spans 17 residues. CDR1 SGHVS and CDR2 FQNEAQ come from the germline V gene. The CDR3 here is CASGLVRAGRGNTEAFF. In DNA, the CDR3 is TGTGCCAGCGGCTTAGTCCGGGCTGGTCGGGGGAACACTGAAGCTTTCTTT. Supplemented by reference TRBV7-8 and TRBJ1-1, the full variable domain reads GAGVSQSPRYKVAKRGQDVALRCDPISGHVSLFWYQQALGQGPEFLTYFQNEAQLDKSGLPSDRFFAERPEGSVSTLKIQRTQQEDSAVYLCASGLVRAGRGNTEAFFGQGTRLTVV.

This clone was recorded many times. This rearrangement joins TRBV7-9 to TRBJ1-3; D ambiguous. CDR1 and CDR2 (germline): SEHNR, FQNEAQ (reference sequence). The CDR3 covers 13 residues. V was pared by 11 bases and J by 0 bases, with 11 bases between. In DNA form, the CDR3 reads TGTGCCGTCCAGACGGTCTCTGGAAACACCATATATTTT. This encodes CAVQTVSGNTIYF.

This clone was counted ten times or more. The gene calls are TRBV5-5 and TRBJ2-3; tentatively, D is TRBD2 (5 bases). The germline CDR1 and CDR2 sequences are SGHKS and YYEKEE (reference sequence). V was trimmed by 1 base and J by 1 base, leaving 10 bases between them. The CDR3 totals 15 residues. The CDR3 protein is CASSLWLGGTDTQYF. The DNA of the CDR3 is TGTGCCAGCAGCTTGTGGCTCGGGGGCACAGATACGCAGTATTTT.

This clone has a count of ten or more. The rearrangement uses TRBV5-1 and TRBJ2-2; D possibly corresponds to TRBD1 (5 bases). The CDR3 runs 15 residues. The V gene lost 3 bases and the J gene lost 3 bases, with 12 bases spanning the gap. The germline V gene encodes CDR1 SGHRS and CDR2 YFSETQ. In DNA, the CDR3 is TGCGCCAGCAGCTCAGGACAATGGGACACCGGGGAGCTGTTTTTT. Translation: CASSSGQWDTGELFF.

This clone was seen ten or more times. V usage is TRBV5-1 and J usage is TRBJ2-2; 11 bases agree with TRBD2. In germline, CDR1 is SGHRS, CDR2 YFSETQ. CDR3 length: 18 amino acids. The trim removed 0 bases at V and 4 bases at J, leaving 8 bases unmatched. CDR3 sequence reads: CASSLGLAGGYGTGELFF. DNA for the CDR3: TGCGCCAGCAGCTTGGGGCTAGCGGGGGGCTACGGCACCGGGGAGCTGTTTTTT.

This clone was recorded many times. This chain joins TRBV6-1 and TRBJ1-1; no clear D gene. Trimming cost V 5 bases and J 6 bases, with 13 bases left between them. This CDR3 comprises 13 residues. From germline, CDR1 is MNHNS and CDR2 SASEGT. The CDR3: CASSTRRLPEAFF. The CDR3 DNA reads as TGTGCCAGCAGTACTAGACGTTTACCTGAAGCTTTCTTT.

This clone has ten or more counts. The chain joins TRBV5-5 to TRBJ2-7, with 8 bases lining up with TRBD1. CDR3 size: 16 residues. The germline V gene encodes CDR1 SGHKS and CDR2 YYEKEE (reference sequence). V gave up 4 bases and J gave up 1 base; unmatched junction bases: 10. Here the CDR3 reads CASSPQQGAKSYEQYF. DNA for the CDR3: TGTGCCAGCAGCCCCCAGCAGGGGGCCAAGTCCTACGAGCAGTACTTC.

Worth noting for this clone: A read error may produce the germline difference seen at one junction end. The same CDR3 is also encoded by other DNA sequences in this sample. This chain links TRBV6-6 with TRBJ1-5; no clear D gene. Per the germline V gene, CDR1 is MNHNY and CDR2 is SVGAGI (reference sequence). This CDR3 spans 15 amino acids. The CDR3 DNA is TGTGCCGGCAGTTACGATGGAACGGGTCCTCAGCCCCAGCATTTT. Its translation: CAGSYDGTGPQPQHF.

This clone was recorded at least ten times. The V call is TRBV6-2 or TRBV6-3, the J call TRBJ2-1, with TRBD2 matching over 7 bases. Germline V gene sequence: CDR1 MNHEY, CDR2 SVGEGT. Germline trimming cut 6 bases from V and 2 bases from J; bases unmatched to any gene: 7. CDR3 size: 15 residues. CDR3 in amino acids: CASRGGGNPYNEQFF. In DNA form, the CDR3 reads TGTGCCAGCAGGGGGGGAGGGAACCCCTACAATGAGCAGTTCTTC.

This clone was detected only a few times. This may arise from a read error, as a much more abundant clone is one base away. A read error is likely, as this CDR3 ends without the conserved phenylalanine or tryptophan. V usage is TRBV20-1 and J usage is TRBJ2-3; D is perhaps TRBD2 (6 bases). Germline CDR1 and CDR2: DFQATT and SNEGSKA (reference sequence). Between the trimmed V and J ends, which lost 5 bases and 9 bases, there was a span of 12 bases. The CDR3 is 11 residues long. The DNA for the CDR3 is TGCAGTGCTGAACCCCGGGAGACGCAGTATCTT. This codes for CSAEPRETQYL.